This T cell receptor (beta chain) was found in a study of blood T cell repertoires in COVID-19. In the authors' workflow: Nucleated cell counts were estimated from reference gene primer amplification. Sequencing was performed with immunoSEQ multiplex PCR; in TCRdb, only in-frame clones are kept and a portion is missing. V and J calls plus clone size are reproduced from that table; the DNA served to infer D and trimming. The data hold 150,000 or so clones, with 75% to 90% observed a single time. This CDR3 comprises 19 residues. Per germline, CDR1 SGHNT and CDR2 YENEEA. V shed 1 base and J 2 bases; nucleotides not matched to a gene: 8.

The J gene is TRBJ2-1, the V gene TRBV11-3; 13 bases line up with TRBD2. The specimen was peripheral blood. This receptor was identified in an elderly man with acute or convalescent COVID-19. The CDR3 is CASSLGVGLAGTTYNEQFF. In DNA, the CDR3 is TGTGCCAGCAGCTTAGGGGTGGGACTAGCGGGGACCACCTACAATGAGCAGTTCTTC.